These 5 T cell receptor beta chains originate from one sample sequenced in a study of shared clonotypes between healthy human individuals (dated by TCRdb to between 2020 and 2021). The protocol used for the library was the immunoSEQ multiplex PCR assay. TCRdb limited this immuneACCESS table to in-frame rearrangements with V and J called. A share of clones is missing; checked studies link under half to unresolved V genes, and the rest is unexplained. The sample data list about 230,000 clones, and approximately 70% of these were observed just once. Of the sample, around 10% is held by the ten largest clones. Sequencing was done on a sample of memory CD4+ T cells sorted from blood. The cell subset or site label, as the study defines it: CD45RA-negative fraction. The receptors derive from a man aged 25-45 years in good health.

CDR3 sequence reads: CASGLAREQYF. Written as DNA, the CDR3 is TGTGCCAGTGGACTAGCACGCGAGCAGTACTTC. J is TRBJ2-7 and V is TRBV28; TRBD2 aligns across 8 bases. Per the germline V gene, CDR1 is MDHEN and CDR2 is SYDVKM. This CDR3 contains 11 residues. J was trimmed by 6 bases and V by 9 bases; bases with no gene match: 4.

CDR3 nucleotide sequence: TGCAGCGGGGCCTACTCCCCTTCTGTGGGGCAGTTCTTC. It specifies CSGAYSPSVGQFF. V is TRBV29-1 and J is TRBJ2-1; no definite D call. V lost 7 bases, J lost 12 bases, and 22 bases lay in between. The V gene's germline CDR1 is SQVTM and CDR2 ANQGSEA. The CDR3 has 13 amino acids.

The chain recombines TRBV28 with TRBJ2-7; D uncertain. Deletions cut 6 bases from V and 13 bases from J, with 25 bases between. This CDR3 has 14 amino acids. Germline values: CDR1 MDHEN, CDR2 SYDVKM. CDR3 loop: CASSPSPNWTEAYF. CDR3 DNA: TGTGCCAGCAGCCCCTCGCCGAATTGGACCGAGGCCTACTTC.

CDR3 DNA sequence: TGCAGCGTTGAAGTAGATAGCTCCTACGAGCAGTACTTC. It is translated as CSVEVDSSYEQYF. This rearrangement joins TRBV29-1 to TRBJ2-7; D gene ambiguous. V shed 1 base and J shed 0 bases, with 7 bases lying between them. The V gene's germline CDR1 is SQVTM and CDR2 ANQGSEA. There are 13 residues in the CDR3.

The V gene is TRBV6-1, the J gene TRBJ1-2; D remains ambiguous. V was cut by 3 bases and J by 0 bases, with 8 bases left in between. This CDR3 is 14 amino acids long. Looked up from germline, CDR1 is MNHNS and CDR2 is SASEGT. Written as DNA, the CDR3 is TGTGCCAGCAGTGAGGCCACAACTAACTATGGCTACACCTTC. Translation gives CASSEATTNYGYTF.